The 30 T cell receptor beta chains in this list originate from one sample, sequenced in a study of CD8 T cells in Susac syndrome. With random hexamers, 0.5 to 1 ug RNA was reverse transcribed. MiXCR was run by TCRdb on the immunoSEQ multiplex PCR reads, yielding one entry per CDR3 protein. Among some 200,000 distinct CDR3 sequences listed, about 95% were seen once. Sequencing was performed on CD4+ T cells from PBMCs. The receptors come from a human donor in good health.

This CDR3 reads CASTGTGGWDTEAFF. DNA of the CDR3: TGTGCCAGCACCGGGACAGGGGGTTGGGACACTGAAGCTTTCTTT. The chain combines TRBV5-4 with TRBJ1-1; 11 bases are a match to TRBD1. Germline V CDR1 and CDR2: SGHNT, YYREEE (reference sequence). The CDR3 is made up of 15 amino acids. V was pared by 6 bases and J by 3 bases, with 7 bases of the junction left unmatched.

The chain uses TRBV12-3 or TRBV12-4 and TRBJ2-1, with D uncertain. The CDR3 has 11 residues. V shed 11 bases and J shed 3 bases, with 8 bases lying between them. CDR3 coding DNA: TGTGCCGCGGCGGTCTACAATGAGCAGTTCTTC. Protein product: CAAAVYNEQFF.

The chain couples TRBV19 to TRBJ1-2; no clear D. Germline V gene sequence: CDR1 LNHDA, CDR2 SQIVND (reference sequence). This CDR3 spans 12 amino acids. V was pared by 3 bases and J by 3 bases, with 5 bases between. CDR3: CASSIRHYGYTF. CDR3 sequence (DNA): TGTGCCAGTAGTATCCGGCACTATGGCTACACCTTC. The whole variable domain, filled in from reference TRBV19 and TRBJ1-2, reads DGGITQSPKYLFRKEGQNVTLSCEQNLNHDAMYWYRQDPGQGLRLIYYSQIVNDFQKGDIAEGYSVSREKKESFPLTVTSAQKNPTAFYLCASSIRHYGYTFGSGTRLTVV.

The rearrangement uses TRBV7-2 and TRBJ2-3; TRBD2 agrees at 8 bases. With V trimmed by 2 bases and J by 0 bases, 10 bases remained unmatched. Germline-derived CDR1 and CDR2 are SGHTA and FQGNSA. There are 18 residues in the CDR3. The CDR3 loop reads CASSLRIRSGTSTDTQYF. CDR3 nucleotides: TGTGCCAGCAGCTTAAGGATCCGTAGCGGGACTAGCACAGATACGCAGTATTTT.

The CDR3 reads CASSQDSKGQGLNEQFF. The CDR3 nucleotides read TGTGCCAGCAGCCAAGATAGTAAGGGACAGGGGCTCAATGAGCAGTTCTTC. The rearrangement links TRBV4-2 to TRBJ2-1; 10 bases line up with TRBD1. Germline V lookup: CDR1 LGHNA, CDR2 YNFKEQ. The CDR3 sequence is 17 residues long. The V gene end was trimmed by 0 bases and the J gene end by 6 bases; junction bases not matched to a gene: 8.

The rearrangement links TRBV5-4 to TRBJ1-2, with D hard to call. Germline V gives CDR1 SGHNT, CDR2 YYREEE (reference sequence). The V end lost 2 bases, the J end lost 4 bases, and 9 bases lay between the germline ends. The CDR3 totals 13 residues. In nucleotides, the CDR3 is TGTGCCAGCAGCTTTAGGGAAACCTATGGCTACACCTTC. Translation: CASSFRETYGYTF.

V and J are TRBV5-1 and TRBJ1-1; no reliable D call. The CDR3 consists of 16 residues. CDR1 SGHRS and CDR2 YFSETQ come from the germline V gene. The ends were cut back, 2 bases at V and 6 bases at J, with 20 bases in the middle. This chain's CDR3 is CASSFSHQEGIAEAFF. The CDR3 DNA follows: TGCGCCAGCAGCTTCTCACATCAGGAGGGTATTGCTGAAGCTTTCTTT.

This clonotype appeared a few times. This chain uses TRBV7-2 with TRBJ2-5; D is undetermined. Germline loops: CDR1 SGHTA, CDR2 FQGNSA. Trimming removed 3 bases at V and 2 bases at J, with 10 bases between. The CDR3 spans 14 residues. The chain's CDR3 is CASSFARQQETQYF. In nucleotides, the CDR3 is TGTGCCAGCAGCTTCGCCAGACAACAAGAGACCCAGTACTTC.

The J gene is TRBJ2-7, the V gene TRBV15, with D unresolved. Germline V lookup: CDR1 LNHNV, CDR2 YYDKDF (reference sequence). V lost 0 bases and J lost 3, with 6 bases in between. The CDR3 contains 13 residues. The CDR3 DNA is TGTGCCACCAGCAGAGATAAGGGCTACGAGCAGTACTTC. As protein: CATSRDKGYEQYF.

In its sample, this clonotype was seen a few times. The chain links TRBV7-8 to TRBJ2-1; 12 bases fit TRBD2. Germline CDR1 is SGHVS and CDR2 is FQNEAQ. V shed 3 bases and J 14 bases; nucleotides not matched to a gene: 5. The CDR3 has 13 amino acids. The CDR3, as DNA: TGTGCCAGCAGCTTGACTAGCGGGAGTTCGGAGTTCTTC. It encodes CASSLTSGSSEFF.

This clonotype was seen only once. The chain carries TRBV20-1 and TRBJ2-3, with a weak D call TRBD1 (6 bases). The CDR3 spans 15 residues. Germline values: CDR1 DFQATT, CDR2 SNEGSKA (reference sequence). The V end lost 6 bases, the J end lost 0 bases, and 16 bases lay between the germline ends. The DNA for the CDR3 is TGCAGTGCCAAAGGGGAGACAGGTAGCACAGATACGCAGTATTTT. Protein sequence: CSAKGETGSTDTQYF.

The chain has TRBV29-1 and TRBJ2-5, with TRBD2 matching over 11 bases. The CDR3 consists of 13 residues. Unmatched junction bases numbered 5, after V lost 6 bases and J lost 5 bases. CDR1 is SQVTM, CDR2 ANQGSEA, per germline. The CDR3 coding sequence is TGCAGCGTCCTACTAGCGGGAGTGGAGACCCAGTACTTC. Protein: CSVLLAGVETQYF.

The chain recombines TRBV7-2 with TRBJ2-1; no definite D call. CDR3 length equals 13 residues. With 3 bases removed from V and 9 bases from J, the gap between germline ends came to 12 bases. CDR1 SGHTA and CDR2 FQGNSA come from the germline V gene. CDR3 protein: CASSFNEGGEQFF. The CDR3 DNA sequence: TGTGCCAGCAGCTTTAACGAAGGCGGTGAGCAGTTCTTC.

This chain uses TRBV20-1 with TRBJ2-1; D gene ambiguous. Trimming took 5 bases from V and 10 from J, leaving 12 bases between them. This CDR3 is built from 11 residues. Per the germline V gene, CDR1 is DFQATT and CDR2 is SNEGSKA (reference sequence). DNA of the CDR3: TGCAGTGCTTCCAAGTCTGAGGAGCAGTTCTTC. This gives the protein CSASKSEEQFF.

The genes are TRBV20-1 and TRBJ1-2; D is unresolved. V was pared by 3 bases and J by 5 bases, with 7 bases between. Per germline, CDR1 DFQATT and CDR2 SNEGSKA (reference sequence). This CDR3 has 11 amino acids. CDR3 sequence: CSASGQYGYTF. DNA for the CDR3: TGCAGTGCTAGTGGTCAGTATGGCTACACCTTC.

The rearrangement joins TRBV2 to TRBJ2-1; D is unresolved. Germline loops: CDR1 SNHLY, CDR2 FYNNEI. The CDR3 is 14 amino acids. V was trimmed by 7 bases and J by 7 bases, leaving 17 bases between them. The CDR3 DNA sequence: TGTGCCAGCACTAGTACTACGAGTCGGAATGAGCAGTTCTTC. This codes for CASTSTTSRNEQFF.

The rearrangement links TRBV28 to TRBJ2-7; tentatively, D is TRBD1 or TRBD2 (5 bases each). V was pared by 5 bases and J by 3 bases, with 8 bases between. From germline, CDR1 is MDHEN and CDR2 SYDVKM. This CDR3 has 12 residues. CDR3 sequence: CASSRDLYEQYF. The CDR3 bases are TGTGCCAGCAGTAGGGACCTCTACGAGCAGTACTTC.

This chain uses TRBV30 with TRBJ2-1; D gene uncertain. The CDR3 covers 15 residues. Per germline, CDR1 GTSNPN and CDR2 SVGIG (reference sequence). V lost 4 bases and J lost 0, with 13 bases in between. The chain's CDR3 is CAWTVSSSSYNEQFF. The CDR3 DNA reads as TGTGCCTGGACTGTTTCGAGTAGCTCCTACAATGAGCAGTTCTTC.

The V gene is TRBV7-9, the J gene TRBJ2-1, with 9 bases matching TRBD2. The CDR3 totals 14 residues. V shed 8 bases and J 3 bases; nucleotides not matched to a gene: 5. Germline loops: CDR1 SEHNR, CDR2 FQNEAQ (reference sequence). The CDR3 here is CASLSGSIYNEQFF. The DNA of the CDR3 is TGTGCCAGCCTTAGCGGGAGTATCTACAATGAGCAGTTCTTC.

V is TRBV15 and J is TRBJ1-1, with no clear D. V shed 0 bases and J shed 5 bases, with 7 bases lying between them. The CDR3 contains 13 residues. Germline CDR1 is LNHNV and CDR2 is YYDKDF (reference sequence). The CDR3 spells CATSRDPGTEAFF. The CDR3 nucleotides are TGTGCCACCAGCAGAGATCCGGGGACTGAAGCTTTCTTT.

This sequence joins TRBV12-3 or TRBV12-4 and TRBJ2-3, with a tentative D call TRBD2 (6 bases). This CDR3 is built from 17 residues. V was shortened by 5 bases and J by 0 bases, with 18 bases between the two germline ends. The CDR3 loop reads CASSQPGLAKSTDTQYF. The CDR3 DNA reads TGTGCCAGCAGTCAGCCAGGCCTAGCGAAAAGCACAGATACGCAGTATTTT.

The chain uses TRBV7-9 and TRBJ1-5; D is undetermined. The V end was cut by 5 bases, the J end by 6 bases, with 23 bases between. This CDR3 spans 17 amino acids. Germline V gene sequence: CDR1 SEHNR, CDR2 FQNEAQ (reference sequence). The DNA of the CDR3 is TGTGCCAGCAGCCCCGGGGTCGGGTTCATAACCAGTCAGCCCCAGCATTTT. This gives the protein CASSPGVGFITSQPQHF.

CDR3 in amino acids: CASSYAGPEFF. CDR3 in DNA: TGTGCCAGCAGTTACGCCGGACCCGAGTTCTTC. V and J are TRBV12-3 or TRBV12-4 and TRBJ2-1; no clear D gene. The CDR3 runs 11 residues. V was clipped by 4 bases and J by 14 bases, with 12 bases between them.

The rearrangement links TRBV3-1 to TRBJ2-2; weak D call: TRBD2 (5 bases). The V end lost 1 base, the J end lost 3 bases, and 18 bases lay between the germline ends. Germline values: CDR1 LGHDT, CDR2 YNNKEL (reference sequence). The CDR3 consists of 18 residues. The CDR3 DNA sequence: TGTGCCAGCAGCCAAGGGCGATGGGAAGCGGCATACACCGGGGAGCTGTTTTTT. It codes for CASSQGRWEAAYTGELFF.

In this sample, this clonotype turned up once. The V and J genes are TRBV2 and TRBJ2-7; D gene ambiguous. This CDR3 contains 10 residues. The germline gives CDR1 SNHLY, CDR2 FYNNEI. V shed 5 bases and J shed 5 bases, with 4 bases lying between them. The CDR3 loop is CASSKNEQYF. The CDR3 DNA sequence: TGTGCCAGCAGTAAGAACGAGCAGTACTTC.

The chain employs TRBV29-1 and TRBJ2-2; D is perhaps TRBD1 or TRBD2 (6 bases each). The germline CDR1 and CDR2 sequences are SQVTM and ANQGSEA. The V end was cut by 6 bases, the J end by 4 bases, with 9 bases between. This CDR3 contains 12 residues. The CDR3 DNA follows: TGCAGCGTCCCGGGGGCCACCGGGGAGCTGTTTTTT. Its translation is CSVPGATGELFF.

The chain is built from TRBV30 and TRBJ2-1, with D hard to call. Germline CDR1 GTSNPN, CDR2 SVGIG (reference sequence). Trimming stripped 5 bases from V and 8 bases from J, with 13 bases between. This CDR3 has 12 amino acids. CDR3 in amino acids: CAWRFVGDEQFF. The CDR3 nucleotides are TGTGCCTGGCGCTTCGTCGGCGATGAGCAGTTCTTC. The entire variable domain, with the rest obtained from reference TRBV30 and TRBJ2-1, is as follows: SQTIHQWPATLVQPVGSPLSLECTVEGTSNPNLYWYRQAAGRGLQLLFYSVGIGQISSEVPQNLSASRPQDRQFILSSKKLLLSDSGFYLCAWRFVGDEQFFGPGTRLTVL.

This chain joins TRBV5-1 and TRBJ2-7; 8 bases align to TRBD2. Looked up from germline, CDR1 is SGHRS and CDR2 is YFSETQ. The CDR3 length is 15 residues. V lost 0 bases, J lost 5 bases, and 7 bases stayed unmatched. The CDR3 is CASSLAGSGNNEQYF. Here the CDR3 DNA reads TGCGCCAGCAGCTTGGCAGGTAGCGGGAACAACGAGCAGTACTTC.

The chain links TRBV9 to TRBJ2-7; maybe TRBD1 (5 bases). Germline V gene data show CDR1 as SGDLS and CDR2 as YYNGEE. V was shortened by 4 bases and J by 7 bases, with 6 bases between the two germline ends. The CDR3 has 10 amino acids. The CDR3 reads CASSHREQYF. CDR3 DNA: TGTGCCAGCAGCCACAGGGAGCAGTACTTC.

V is TRBV18 and J is TRBJ2-7; TRBD2 matches at 9 bases. Trimming at V came to 3 bases and at J to 7 bases, leaving 7 bases not matched to a gene. CDR3 length: 14 amino acids. CDR1 and CDR2 (germline): KGHSH, LQKENI. CDR3 in DNA: TGTGCCAGCTCACCCAGCGGGAGGCCGGGAGAGCAGTACTTC. Translation gives CASSPSGRPGEQYF.